The source of this T cell receptor beta chain is a study of PD-1 blockade in classical Hodgkin lymphoma. Study as a whole: Intravenous nivolumab at 3 mg/kg was given to patients every 2 weeks. Study-level results: Patients who began taking nivolumab under 1 year after ASCT were left out. While CD8+ TCR diversity did not rise significantly by C4D1, CD4+ TCR diversity did. Complete responders' diversity at baseline resembled that of newly diagnosed patients.

Every single patient, without exception, relapsed after autologous stem cell transplantation, and brentuximab vedotin exposure varied. Method: immunoSEQ multiplex PCR; TCRdb's copy keeps in-frame clones and lacks some. The sample holds about 6,300 clones, just over 85% seen once. A word on this clone: Its specificity is not known.

CDR1 and CDR2 (germline): SGHNT, YYREEE (reference sequence). After removal of 3 bases from V and 4 bases from J, the junction contained 6 bases not matched to a gene. This CDR3 has 17 amino acids. Sequencing used peripheral blood mononuclear cells (PBMCs), obtained before the second cycle of nivolumab. The sequence came from a human donor with classical Hodgkin lymphoma. The gene calls are TRBV5-4 and TRBJ2-1; TRBD2 matches at 14 bases. DNA for the CDR3: TGTGCCAGCAGCTCGGGGACTAGCGGGGGCCGATACAATGAGCAGTTCTTC. It is translated as CASSSGTSGGRYNEQFF.